This is a list of T cell receptor beta chains from one sample in a study of blood T cells in healthy people across ages. TCRdb re-called the 5' RACE reads with MiXCR, one entry per CDR3 protein. The sample has roughly 1,300,000 distinct CDR3 sequences; roughly 60% are singletons. Sequenced material: blood. The receptors were gathered from a man aged 18 to 29 in good health. Both conserved end residues are part of each CDR3. The D gene is left open where the match is weak. Only some rows state a clone size, as once, few, many or a class for expanded clones.

clone size	D gene	V gene	J gene	CDR3 DNA	CDR3 protein
.	.	TRBV18	TRBJ2-7	TGTGCCAGCTCCCCTGGGGTAGCGGCGTACGTCGAGCAGTACTTC	CASSPGVAAYVEQYF
.	TRBD2	TRBV20-1	TRBJ2-7	TGCAGTGCTACCATCCTGACTAGCGGGAACTACGAGCAGTACTTC	CSATILTSGNYEQYF
.	.	TRBV5-5	TRBJ2-1	TGTGCCAGCAGCTTAGCCAGGGACAATGAGCAGTTCTTC	CASSLARDNEQFF
.	.	TRBV11-2	TRBJ2-3	TGTGCCAGCAGCCCCTTCTGGGATACTAGCACAGATACGCAGTATTTT	CASSPFWDTSTDTQYF
.	.	TRBV29-1	TRBJ2-1	TGCAGCGTTTTGGAGGGAAACTCCTACAATGAGCAGTTCTTC	CSVLEGNSYNEQFF
.	TRBD1	TRBV20-1	TRBJ2-1	TGCAGTGCAAGACAGGGCGAGGGCACACGGGGTCGCAATGAGCAGTTCTTC	CSARQGEGTRGRNEQFF
.	TRBD2	TRBV5-1	TRBJ2-2	TGCGCCAGCAGCCCCCGGAACCGGGGGGACACCGGGGAGCTGTTTTTT	CASSPRNRGDTGELFF
few	.	TRBV10-3	TRBJ2-1	TGTGCCATCAGTGTTACCGGGACAACCTCCTACAATGAGCAGTTCTTC	CAISVTGTTSYNEQFF
.	TRBD1	TRBV4-1	TRBJ2-7	TGCGCCAGCAGCCAAGTCTTTTCTGTGGGACAGGTACTCTACGAGCAGTACTTC	CASSQVFSVGQVLYEQYF
.	.	TRBV5-1	TRBJ2-7	TGCGCCAGCAGCTCGGGATTAGCCTACGGGCAGTACTTC	CASSSGLAYGQYF
.	TRBD2	TRBV6-6	TRBJ2-7	TGTGCCAGCAGTTACCCATCTCTAGCGGGGGCCTACGAGCAGTACTTC	CASSYPSLAGAYEQYF
.	TRBD2	TRBV5-6	TRBJ2-3	TGTGCCAGCAGCTTGTTCTCTAGCGGTCGCACAGATACGCAGTATTTT	CASSLFSSGRTDTQYF
.	.	TRBV20-1	TRBJ2-5	TGCAGTGCTAGAGACCAGGTCCGGTTAGAGACCCAGTACTTC	CSARDQVRLETQYF
.	.	TRBV7-2	TRBJ2-5	TGTGCCAGCAGCTTAGTAAGGGAGACCCAGCACTTC	CASSLVRETQHF
.	.	TRBV29-1	TRBJ2-1	TGCAGCGTTGAAGATCTAGTAAGTCCCTACAATGAGCAGTTCTTC	CSVEDLVSPYNEQFF
.	.	TRBV5-6	TRBJ2-5	TGTGCCAGCAGCCATGGATGGCAAGAGACCCAGTACTTC	CASSHGWQETQYF
.	.	TRBV20-1	TRBJ1-2	TGCAGTGCCTCCCCGGCTGGGGGAAGACCTAACTATGGCTACACCTTC	CSASPAGGRPNYGYTF
.	.	TRBV20-1	TRBJ2-3	TGCAGTGCCTTTGGCGGGCCTGTACCCACAGATACGCAGTATTTT	CSAFGGPVPTDTQYF
.	TRBD1	TRBV20-1	TRBJ2-6	TGCAGTACTACAGGGGGCCGAATTCTCTCTGGGGCCAACGTCCTGACTTTC	CSTTGGRILSGANVLTF
.	.	TRBV6-1	TRBJ1-1	TGTGCCAGCACCCACGGGGCGGGCGAAGCTTTCTTT	CASTHGAGEAFF
few	TRBD1	TRBV11-2	TRBJ2-4	TGTGCCAGCAGCTTCCCTCCGGGACAGGGATTTGCTGGTGCAACTGGGGCCAAAAACATTCAGTACTTC	CASSFPPGQGFAGATGAKNIQYF
.	TRBD1	TRBV5-1	TRBJ1-1	TGCGCCAGCAGCGCCGAACAGGGGACTAACACTGAAGCTTTCTTT	CASSAEQGTNTEAFF